Below, 3 T cell receptor beta chains from the same sample are listed, as sequenced in a study of T cell clonotyping in hematopoietic cell transplantation (dated by TCRdb to the early 2020s). The time point label of this sample denotes: recipient sample about 28 days before transplant, after cytoreduction. Libraries were constructed by the immunoSEQ multiplex PCR assay. TCRdb mirrors the immuneACCESS table, restricted to in-frame sequences. Some clones are absent from its copies; in checked studies, under half trace to an unresolved V gene, and the reason for the others is unknown. The sample yields more than 70,000 clones; almost 97% were counted once. Jointly, the top ten make up roughly 1.7% of the sample. The sequences come from peripheral blood mononuclear cells, collected before stem cell transplant. Receptor source: a woman between 50 and 59 years old with acute myeloid leukemia. Some clones in this sample may be carry-over from other donors' samples.

The rearrangement links TRBV9 to TRBJ2-3; 9 nucleotides line up with TRBD2. Unmatched junction bases numbered 6, after V lost 2 bases and J lost 2 bases. CDR1 is SGDLS, CDR2 YYNGEE, per germline. This CDR3 is 16 amino acids long. In DNA, the CDR3 is TGTGCCAGCAGCGTTACTCCTAGCGGGACCACAGATACGCAGTATTTT. Translation gives CASSVTPSGTTDTQYF.

This chain links TRBV6-1 with TRBJ1-5; D is ambiguous. Trimming left V 7 bases short and J 0 bases short, with 7 bases between. The CDR3 is 13 residues long. CDR1 and CDR2 from the germline V gene are MNHNS and SASEGT. In DNA, the CDR3 is TGTGCCAGCACCCCGGATAGCAATCAGCCCCAGCATTTT. It yields the protein CASTPDSNQPQHF.

The rearrangement uses TRBV7-6 and TRBJ1-4; D is unclear. V gave up 5 bases and J gave up 8 bases, with 6 bases separating them. The CDR3 totals 11 residues. Germline assignment: CDR1 SGHVS and CDR2 FNYEAQ. The CDR3 nucleotides read TGTGCCAGCAGCGGAGGAGAAAAACTGTTTTTT. Translation: CASSGGEKLFF.